This passage covers 21 T cell receptor beta chains from one sample sequenced in a study of blood T cells in healthy people across ages. Through a sample-barcoded 5' primer and a J-beta primer mix, a second PCR was run for about 6 to 11 cycles. TCRdb reprocessed the 5' RACE reads with MiXCR, giving one entry per CDR3 protein. In the table there are roughly 800,000 distinct CDR3 sequences, around 36% of which are singletons. Material for sequencing was blood. Receptors were obtained from a man aged 18-30 years in good health.

The J gene is TRBJ2-2, the V gene TRBV29-1; weak D call: TRBD2 (6 bases). Germline V gene sequence: CDR1 SQVTM, CDR2 ANQGSEA. The CDR3 has 11 residues. Between the trimmed V and J ends, which lost 6 bases and 6 bases, there was a span of 8 bases. CDR3 coding DNA: TGCAGCGTGGCGGGGTCCGGGGAGCTGTTTTTT. The encoded protein is CSVAGSGELFF.

This clonotype was recorded a few times. The chain combines TRBV12-3 or TRBV12-4 with TRBJ2-3; unclear D gene. This CDR3 spans 14 amino acids. V lost 2 bases, J lost 0 bases, and 6 bases lay in between. The DNA for the CDR3 is TGTGCCAGCAGTTTATGGCGGAGCACAGATACGCAGTATTTT. Encoded protein: CASSLWRSTDTQYF.

This clonotype was seen more than once but under ten times. V is TRBV20-1 and J is TRBJ1-6; a weak D match, TRBD1 (5 bases). CDR3 size: 15 residues. Germline V gene data show CDR1 as DFQATT and CDR2 as SNEGSKA (reference sequence). V was pared by 0 bases and J by 6 bases, with 12 bases between. CDR3 nucleotide sequence: TGCAGTGCTAGAGAGATGTCGGGGGGTAATTCACCCCTCCACTTT. Encoded protein: CSAREMSGGNSPLHF.

This clonotype was counted between two and nine times. This chain uses TRBV7-2 with TRBJ1-2; the D is unclear. V was pared by 3 bases and J by 7 bases, with 6 bases between. The CDR3 extends over 11 amino acids. Germline CDR1 SGHTA, CDR2 FQGNSA. The CDR3 nucleotides are TGTGCCAGCAGCTTCCTACGTGGCTACACCTTC. Translated: CASSFLRGYTF.

A few counts support this clonotype. The V gene is TRBV7-2, the J gene TRBJ1-1; 9 bases line up with TRBD1. V shed 4 bases and J 5 bases; nucleotides not matched to a gene: 11. This CDR3 comprises 16 residues. Germline CDR1 reads SGHTA; CDR2 reads FQGNSA. The CDR3 is CASSSTGGTVQTEAFF. CDR3 DNA sequence: TGTGCCAGCAGCTCGACAGGGGGGACAGTACAGACTGAAGCTTTCTTT.

This clonotype has more than one count but fewer than ten. The chain joins TRBV7-9 to TRBJ2-1, with 8 bases identical to TRBD1. Germline CDR1 is SEHNR and CDR2 is FQNEAQ (reference sequence). Trimming removed 8 bases from V and 5 bases from J; junction bases left unmatched: 17. This CDR3 has 17 amino acids. The CDR3 DNA sequence: TGTGCCAGCCGACATGACCTTACAGGGGGACCGAACAATGAGCAGTTCTTC. Translation gives CASRHDLTGGPNNEQFF.

This clonotype was detected ten times or more. This chain links TRBV14 with TRBJ2-1; no firm D call. Per the germline V gene, CDR1 is SGHDN and CDR2 is FVKESK. This CDR3 comprises 14 residues. V lost 4 bases and J 0 bases, leaving 7 bases between the germline ends. The CDR3 DNA follows: TGTGCCAGCAGCCGGACCAGCTCCTACAATGAGCAGTTCTTC. Translated: CASSRTSSYNEQFF.

This clonotype has a handful of counts. The rearrangement joins TRBV15 to TRBJ1-2; D ambiguous. CDR3 length: 15 residues. V gave up 1 base and J gave up 7 bases, with 16 bases separating them. Germline V gene lookup returns CDR1 LNHNV and CDR2 YYDKDF (reference sequence). The CDR3 loop reads CATSRVGRRVGGYTF. CDR3 nucleotide sequence: TGTGCCACCAGCAGAGTCGGCAGAAGGGTCGGTGGCTACACCTTC.

This clonotype has a handful of counts. The chain carries TRBV7-6 and TRBJ2-7, with D possibly being TRBD1 or TRBD2 (6 bases each). CDR3 size: 15 residues. Trimming took 1 base from V and 2 from J, leaving 12 bases between them. The germline CDR1 and CDR2 sequences are SGHVS and FNYEAQ. In DNA, the CDR3 is TGTGCCAGCAGCTTAGTACAGGGAGGTCCCTACGAGCAGTACTTC. As protein: CASSLVQGGPYEQYF.

This clonotype has just a few counts. The rearrangement uses TRBV12-3 or TRBV12-4 and TRBJ1-1; 7 bases are a match to TRBD1. V dropped 6 bases and J dropped 3; count of bases not matched to a gene: 7. CDR3 size: 14 residues. CDR3 in amino acids: CASRRDSVYTEAFF. CDR3 coding DNA: TGTGCCAGCAGGCGGGACAGCGTGTACACTGAAGCTTTCTTT.

This clonotype came up a few times. This chain joins TRBV20-1 and TRBJ2-3; possible D gene TRBD1, 6 bases. V lost 1 base, J lost 1 base, and 21 bases lay in between. This CDR3 contains 18 residues. Germline V gene lookup returns CDR1 DFQATT and CDR2 SNEGSKA (reference sequence). The CDR3 sequence: CSARVAGGPQLRTDTQYF. The CDR3 nucleotides are TGCAGTGCTAGAGTCGCTGGGGGCCCCCAACTACGCACAGATACGCAGTATTTT.

This clonotype was counted many times. The chain couples TRBV12-3 or TRBV12-4 to TRBJ2-5, with TRBD1 as a possible D gene (6 bases). The CDR3 consists of 12 residues. The ends were cut back, 6 bases at V and 3 bases at J, with 8 bases in the middle. The CDR3, as DNA: TGTGCCAGCAGGACAGGCAAAGAGACCCAGTACTTC. The encoded protein is CASRTGKETQYF.

This clonotype was observed a few times. The V gene is TRBV2, the J gene TRBJ2-4; 10 bases map to TRBD1. Germline CDR1 is SNHLY and CDR2 is FYNNEI. With V trimmed by 6 bases and J by 13 bases, 9 bases remained unmatched. The CDR3 length is 13 residues. For the CDR3, the DNA is TGTGCCAGCAGACAAACCGGGACAGGGGTCCAGTACTTC. It translates to CASRQTGTGVQYF. Combining the CDR3 with reference TRBV2 and TRBJ2-4 gives the whole variable domain EPEVTQTPSHQVTQMGQEVILRCVPISNHLYFYWYRQILGQKVEFLVSFYNNEISEKSEIFDDQFSVERPDGSNFTLKIRSTKLEDSAMYFCASRQTGTGVQYFGAGTRLSVL.

About this clonotype: A much larger clone differs by one base, so this may be a read error. V usage is TRBV4-2 and J usage is TRBJ2-1, with 12 nucleotides matching TRBD2. The better agreement between TRBJ2-7 and the DNA end casts doubt on the J call. This CDR3 contains 17 residues. Germline loops: CDR1 LGHNA, CDR2 YNFKEQ. This chain's CDR3 is CASSQDALAGGLNEQYF. As DNA, the CDR3 is TGTGCCAGCAGCCAAGATGCCCTAGCGGGGGGGCTCAATGAGCAGTACTTC.

V is TRBV3-1 and J is TRBJ2-7, with D possibly matching TRBD1 (6 bases). The CDR3 consists of 14 residues. Germline CDR1 is LGHDT and CDR2 is YNNKEL (reference sequence). Trimming shortened V by 6 bases and J by 2 bases, and 14 bases separated the two germline ends. In DNA form, the CDR3 reads TGTGCCAGCAGTTCCCCGGGACAAACCTACGAGCAGTACTTC. Its translation: CASSSPGQTYEQYF.

The J gene is TRBJ2-5, the V gene TRBV7-3, with 9 bases matching TRBD1. This CDR3 is built from 16 residues. V shed 6 bases and J 4 bases; nucleotides not matched to a gene: 12. Looked up from germline, CDR1 is SGHTA and CDR2 is FQGTGA. DNA of the CDR3: TGTGCCAGCAGGCCTTCTCTACCGGGACAGGGAGAGACCCAGTACTTC. Its protein is CASRPSLPGQGETQYF. Looking up the rest from reference TRBV7-3 and TRBJ2-5 gives the full variable domain: GAGVSQTPSNKVTEKGKYVELRCDPISGHTALYWYRQSLGQGPEFLIYFQGTGAADDSGLPNDRFFAVRPEGSVSTLKIQRTERGDSAVYLCASRPSLPGQGETQYFGPGTRLLVL.

The chain uses TRBV2 and TRBJ1-5; D remains ambiguous. V was shortened by 6 bases and J by 6 bases, with 12 bases between the two germline ends. The length of the CDR3 is 13 residues. CDR1 is SNHLY, CDR2 FYNNEI, per germline. DNA of the CDR3: TGTGCCAGCAGCACTAAAATGGGTCAGCCCCAGCATTTT. Its protein is CASSTKMGQPQHF.

The chain couples TRBV5-1 to TRBJ2-5, with TRBD2 matching over 11 bases. The CDR3 runs to 17 residues. J lost 11 bases, V lost 2 bases, and 17 bases had no gene match. CDR1 is SGHRS, CDR2 YFSETQ, per germline. In nucleotides, the CDR3 is TGCGCCAGCAGCTTCGCCATAGCGGGGGGGCCCTCGGATGAGCAGTACTTC. Translating gives CASSFAIAGGPSDEQYF.

Points on this clonotype: A single base separates this from a much larger clone, so it may be a read error. V and J are TRBV12-3 or TRBV12-4 and TRBJ1-5; no clear D. The CDR3 extends over 11 amino acids. CDR3 region: CTSSSNQPQHF. The CDR3 coding sequence is TGTACCAGCAGTTCCAATCAGCCCCAGCATTTT.

This clonotype came up a few times. The chain links TRBV20-1 to TRBJ2-3; 10 bases are a match to TRBD2. Germline V gene lookup returns CDR1 DFQATT and CDR2 SNEGSKA (reference sequence). CDR3 length equals 17 residues. Trimming cost V 3 bases and J 5 bases; bases outside gene matches: 14. In DNA, the CDR3 is TGCAGTGCTAGCGATTACGCGGCAAGCGGGGGGGTAGATACGCAGTATTTT. Protein product: CSASDYAASGGVDTQYF.

This clonotype was detected only once. The chain combines TRBV20-1 with TRBJ2-1; 15 bases are shared with TRBD2. The CDR3 runs 19 residues. Per germline, CDR1 DFQATT and CDR2 SNEGSKA (reference sequence). V lost 0 bases, J lost 3 bases, and 9 bases stayed unmatched. The CDR3 nucleotides are TGCAGTGCTAGAGATTGGGGACTAGCGGGGGGCCCCCTCTACAATGAGCAGTTCTTC. Amino acids: CSARDWGLAGGPLYNEQFF.